The 26 T cell receptor beta chains given below trace back to one sample, sequenced in a study of blood T cell repertoires in COVID-19. Method: immunoSEQ multiplex PCR; TCRdb's copy keeps in-frame clones and lacks some. Found here are some 160,000 clones, around four fifths of them singletons; the top ten hold about 8%. Source material: PBMCs or T cells enriched from blood (not recorded which). The receptor source for this set is a woman aged 45-65 years who had recovered from COVID-19.

A few counts support this clone. The genes are TRBV27 and TRBJ2-3; 11 positions agree with TRBD2. The CDR3 spans 18 residues. The J segment lost 2 bases and the V segment lost 4 bases, leaving 11 bases of the junction unmatched. CDR1 is MNHEY, CDR2 SMNVEV, per germline (reference sequence). As DNA, the CDR3 is TGTGCCAGCAGTTCTCCCTTTTTAGCGGGGGGGACCACAGATACGCAGTATTTT. Translating gives CASSSPFLAGGTTDTQYF.

V gene TRBV15 combines with J gene TRBJ2-2; D might be TRBD1 (6 bases). The CDR3 length is 14 residues. Trimming pared 9 bases from V and 6 bases from J, leaving 17 bases between. Germline assignment: CDR1 LNHNV and CDR2 YYDKDF (reference sequence). The CDR3 nucleotides read TGTGCCACGAGGAAGTTTCAGGGGCCCGGGGAGCTGTTTTTT. It encodes CATRKFQGPGELFF.

The chain has TRBV18 and TRBJ1-4, with 9 nucleotides matching TRBD1. Germline V gives CDR1 KGHSH, CDR2 LQKENI. The junction had 15 bases not matched to a gene; V was cut back by 6 bases and J by 4 bases. The CDR3 is 18 amino acids. In nucleotides, the CDR3 is TGTGCCAGCTCTTTCCGGGACAGGGAGATACTGGGTAATGAAAAACTGTTTTTT. Its protein is CASSFRDREILGNEKLFF.

This clone was counted once. This sequence joins TRBV5-6 and TRBJ1-1, with D perhaps matching TRBD1 (5 bases). CDR1 is SGHDT, CDR2 YYEEEE, per germline. Trimming took 4 bases from V and 2 from J, leaving 12 bases between them. CDR3 size: 14 residues. CDR3 loop: CASSRIGVNTEAFF. The CDR3 DNA reads as TGTGCCAGCAGCCGCATAGGGGTTAACACTGAAGCTTTCTTT.

The table lists this clone with many counts. The chain is built from TRBV12-3 or TRBV12-4 and TRBJ1-2, with D unresolved. Deletions cut 5 bases from V and 3 bases from J, with 10 bases between. The CDR3 covers 13 residues. The CDR3 DNA reads TGTGCCAGCAGTCACCCAGGATACTATGGCTACACCTTC. It yields the protein CASSHPGYYGYTF.

V usage is TRBV11-2 and J usage is TRBJ1-4; 7 bases map to TRBD1. In germline, CDR1 is SGHAT, CDR2 FQNNGV. This CDR3 has 14 amino acids. Trimming took 5 bases from V and 4 from J; bases not matched to a gene: 4. CDR3 sequence: CASSLRDSNEKLFF. In nucleotides, the CDR3 is TGTGCCAGCAGCCTCCGGGACAGTAATGAAAAACTGTTTTTT. Full variable domain (outside the CDR3, taken from reference TRBV11-2 and TRBJ1-4): EAGVAQSPRYKIIEKRQSVAFWCNPISGHATLYWYQQILGQGPKLLIQFQNNGVVDDSQLPKDRFSAERLKGVDSTLKIQPAKLEDSAVYLCASSLRDSNEKLFFGSGTQLSVL.

V and J are TRBV5-6 and TRBJ2-5, with D possibly being TRBD2 (6 bases). The germline V and J ends were trimmed by 4 bases and 3 bases, with 22 bases remaining between them. The CDR3 is 17 residues long. CDR1 and CDR2 from the germline V gene are SGHDT and YYEEEE. In nucleotides, the CDR3 is TGTGCCAGCAGCCGACCTTTACACGGGGGAATCGAAGAGACCCAGTACTTC. Protein: CASSRPLHGGIEETQYF.

The gene calls are TRBV5-1 and TRBJ1-4, with 9 bases that match TRBD1. CDR1 SGHRS and CDR2 YFSETQ come from the germline V gene. The CDR3 extends over 16 amino acids. Trimming at V came to 3 bases and at J to 2 bases, leaving 5 bases not matched to a gene. The CDR3 spells CASSSGQGNTNEKLFF. DNA for the CDR3: TGCGCCAGCAGCTCTGGACAGGGGAACACTAATGAAAAACTGTTTTTT.

The chain joins TRBV7-3 to TRBJ1-2; TRBD1 matches 9 bases. Germline V gene lookup returns CDR1 SGHTA and CDR2 FQGTGA. The CDR3 length is 13 residues. V was clipped by 3 bases and J by 4 bases; unmatched bases: 0. The DNA of the CDR3 is TGTGCCAGCAGCTTGACAGGGGGCTATGGCTACACCTTC. It is translated as CASSLTGGYGYTF.

This clone was seen a few times. The CDR3 DNA follows: TGTGCCAGCAGCAATAGCGGGAGGGCCCAGGGGCAGTTCTTC. The encoded protein is CASSNSGRAQGQFF. The V gene is TRBV5-5, the J gene TRBJ2-1; 11 bases line up with TRBD2. V lost 4 bases to trimming and J lost 12 bases; unmatched junction nucleotides: 9. The CDR3 runs to 14 residues. Germline CDR1 is SGHKS and CDR2 is YYEKEE (reference sequence).

This clone was seen a few times. The CDR3 nucleotides read TGTGCCAGCAGCGTAGGCCCAGAATCCTACAATGAGCAGTTCTTC. Amino acid sequence: CASSVGPESYNEQFF. J is TRBJ2-1 and V is TRBV9; no clear D gene. Germline CDR1 and CDR2: SGDLS and YYNGEE. This CDR3 has 15 residues. Trimming shortened V by 0 bases and J by 1 base, and 8 bases separated the two germline ends.

This chain connects TRBV3-1 (or the pseudogene TRBV3-2) to TRBJ2-2, with TRBD1 matching 9 bases. Per the germline V gene, CDR1 is LGHDT and CDR2 is YNNKEL (reference sequence). The CDR3 is made up of 18 amino acids. V dropped 1 base and J dropped 5; count of bases not matched to a gene: 11. The CDR3 sequence is CASSQGRGRTGETGELFF. The CDR3 bases are TGTGCCAGCAGCCAAGGAAGGGGTCGGACAGGGGAAACCGGGGAGCTGTTTTTT.

This chain links TRBV5-5 with TRBJ2-5; no definite D call. Germline loops: CDR1 SGHKS, CDR2 YYEKEE (reference sequence). This CDR3 is 13 amino acids long. Trimming took 4 bases from V and 4 from J, leaving 11 bases between them. The CDR3 spells CASSAYGGETQYF. The CDR3 DNA sequence: TGTGCCAGCAGCGCCTACGGCGGAGAGACCCAGTACTTC.

V and J are TRBV19 and TRBJ2-1; 9 positions match TRBD2. V lost 3 bases and J lost 5; bases outside the gene matches: 5. The CDR3 contains 15 residues. CDR1 LNHDA and CDR2 SQIVND come from the germline V gene (reference sequence). CDR3 protein: CASSMLVAGDNEQFF. The CDR3 DNA reads TGTGCCAGTAGTATGTTGGTAGCGGGAGACAATGAGCAGTTCTTC.

The count of this clone is one. This rearrangement joins TRBV11-2 to TRBJ2-7; perhaps TRBD1 as D (5 bases). CDR3 length: 13 amino acids. V was cut by 5 bases and J by 3 bases, with 11 bases left in between. Germline V lookup: CDR1 SGHAT, CDR2 FQNNGV. CDR3 bases: TGTGCCAGCAGCCAAGACAGAAGCTACGAGCAGTACTTC. Protein: CASSQDRSYEQYF. Variable domain in full (rest from reference TRBV11-2 and TRBJ2-7): EAGVAQSPRYKIIEKRQSVAFWCNPISGHATLYWYQQILGQGPKLLIQFQNNGVVDDSQLPKDRFSAERLKGVDSTLKIQPAKLEDSAVYLCASSQDRSYEQYFGPGTRLTVT.

The V gene is TRBV28, the J gene TRBJ2-7; D ambiguous. Trimming shortened V by 4 bases and J by 7 bases, and 11 bases separated the two germline ends. The CDR3 runs 12 residues. CDR1 MDHEN and CDR2 SYDVKM come from the germline V gene. The CDR3: CASSSVTVEQYF. The CDR3 DNA sequence: TGTGCCAGCAGTTCTGTTACTGTAGAGCAGTACTTC.

The chain employs TRBV24-1 and TRBJ2-1; a possible D gene is TRBD1 (5 bases). With 6 bases removed from V and 0 bases from J, the gap between germline ends came to 20 bases. Per germline, CDR1 KGHDR and CDR2 SFDVKD. The length of the CDR3 is 18 residues. This CDR3 is CATSPFHLTAISYNEQFF. DNA of the CDR3: TGTGCCACCAGTCCTTTCCATTTGACAGCCATCTCCTACAATGAGCAGTTCTTC.

This chain links TRBV6-5 with TRBJ1-1; 8 nucleotides match TRBD1. The CDR3 length is 15 residues. The germline V gene has CDR1 MNHEY and CDR2 SVGAGI. J was trimmed by 1 base and V by 6 bases; bases with no gene match: 7. The chain's CDR3 is CASSLPTGENTEAFF. CDR3 in DNA: TGTGCCAGCAGCTTACCGACAGGGGAGAACACTGAAGCTTTCTTT.

J is TRBJ1-2 and V is TRBV3-1 (or the pseudogene TRBV3-2), with D possibly being TRBD1 (5 bases). The CDR3 consists of 16 residues. V was trimmed by 4 bases and J by 2 bases, leaving 17 bases between them. The germline V gene encodes CDR1 LGHDT and CDR2 YNNKEL (reference sequence). Here the CDR3 DNA reads TGTGCCAGCAGCCTAAAAGGAAACAGGAACAACTATGGCTACACCTTC. Amino acids: CASSLKGNRNNYGYTF.

This chain joins TRBV14 and TRBJ1-6; D is ambiguous. Deletions cut 0 bases from V and 6 bases from J, with 12 bases between. Germline assignment: CDR1 SGHDN and CDR2 FVKESK. CDR3 length: 16 residues. The CDR3 bases are TGTGCCAGCAGCCAAGAAGGAGGGAGTCGTAATTCACCCCTCCACTTT. The encoded protein is CASSQEGGSRNSPLHF.

The V call is TRBV6-5, the J call TRBJ1-5, with TRBD1 matching 7 bases. This CDR3 contains 15 residues. Germline lookup yields CDR1 MNHEY and CDR2 SVGAGI. V lost 4 bases, J lost 2 bases, and 5 bases stayed unmatched. The CDR3 loop reads CASSSPGTGNQPQHF. Written as DNA, the CDR3 is TGTGCCAGCAGTTCCCCCGGGACAGGCAATCAGCCCCAGCATTTT.

This rearrangement joins TRBV28 to TRBJ2-5; 9 bases are shared with TRBD1. J gave up 5 bases and V 5 bases, and 9 bases lay outside the gene matches. This CDR3 is 15 amino acids long. Germline V gives CDR1 MDHEN, CDR2 SYDVKM. The chain's CDR3 is CASSPRDRVEETQYF. The CDR3 coding sequence is TGTGCCAGCAGTCCCCGGGACAGGGTAGAGGAGACCCAGTACTTC.

The chain is built from TRBV6-5 and TRBJ2-2, with 9 bases identical to TRBD2. CDR1 is MNHEY and CDR2 is SVGAGI in the germline V gene. This CDR3 is built from 13 residues. The V gene end was trimmed by 9 bases and the J gene end by 4 bases; junction bases not matched to a gene: 3. The CDR3 region has the DNA TGTGCCAGTAGCGGGAGATTCACCGGGGAGCTGTTTTTT. Its protein is CASSGRFTGELFF.

The V call is TRBV19, the J call TRBJ2-2; D is unclear. The CDR3 is 13 amino acids. Germline values: CDR1 LNHDA, CDR2 SQIVND (reference sequence). Trimming removed 6 bases from V and 5 bases from J, with 10 bases in between. In DNA form, the CDR3 reads TGTGCCAGTAGGGCCCGTCCGACCGGGGAGCTGTTTTTT. Its protein is CASRARPTGELFF.

The chain employs TRBV9 and TRBJ2-2; D gene ambiguous. CDR3 size: 14 residues. V shed 4 bases and J shed 1 base, with 8 bases lying between them. Germline V gene sequence: CDR1 SGDLS, CDR2 YYNGEE. CDR3 amino acids: CASSPLENTGELFF. The CDR3 coding sequence is TGTGCCAGCAGCCCCCTAGAGAACACCGGGGAGCTGTTTTTT. The whole variable domain, filled in from reference TRBV9 and TRBJ2-2, reads DSGVTQTPKHLITATGQRVTLRCSPRSGDLSVYWYQQSLDQGLQFLIQYYNGEERAKGNILERFSAQQFPDLHSELNLSSLELGDSALYFCASSPLENTGELFFGEGSRLTVL.

This clone has just a few counts. V usage is TRBV4-1 and J usage is TRBJ1-3; D might be TRBD1 (5 bases). This CDR3 region has 15 residues. Germline CDR1 MGHRA, CDR2 YSYEKL. With 0 bases removed from V and 7 bases from J, the gap between germline ends came to 13 bases. The chain's CDR3 is CASSQDGGSFNTIYF. CDR3 DNA sequence: TGCGCCAGCAGCCAAGATGGGGGGAGTTTCAACACCATATATTTT.